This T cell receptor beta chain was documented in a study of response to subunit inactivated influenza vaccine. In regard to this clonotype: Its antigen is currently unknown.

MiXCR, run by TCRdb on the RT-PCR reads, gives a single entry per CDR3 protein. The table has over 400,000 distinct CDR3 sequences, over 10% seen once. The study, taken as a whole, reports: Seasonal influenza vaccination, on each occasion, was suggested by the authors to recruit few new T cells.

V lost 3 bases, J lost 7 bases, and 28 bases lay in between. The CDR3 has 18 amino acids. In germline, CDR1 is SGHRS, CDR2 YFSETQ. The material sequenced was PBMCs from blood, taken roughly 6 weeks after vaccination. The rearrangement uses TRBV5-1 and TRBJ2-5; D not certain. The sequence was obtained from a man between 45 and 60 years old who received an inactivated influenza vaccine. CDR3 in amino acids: CASSSPSQLDTPRGTQYF. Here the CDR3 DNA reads TGCGCCAGCAGCTCCCCATCCCAATTAGACACCCCTCGCGGGACCCAGTACTTC.